The 3 T cell receptor beta chains below come from one sample, sequenced in a study of T cell repertoires in cytomegalovirus infection (dated by TCRdb to about 2019). Taken with the paper, the label for treatment or condition translates to: in vitro stimulation with specific CMV peptide epitopes to enrich CMV-specific T cells. Data came from an Illumina HiSeq 1500. Using fastp at Q25 and MiXCR, TCRdb reprocessed the public reads and kept productive beta chains. All rows with the same CDR3 protein become a single entry with the most common DNA and genes. The sample profile shows roughly 860,000 distinct CDR3 sequences; less than 35% of them were found once. The ten top clones hold about an eighth of the sample. The antigens of these receptors remain unknown. The sample consisted of cultured CD8+ T cells from PBMCs, taken from culture after CMV antigen stimulation. The receptors were sampled from a human donor in good health (CMV status not recorded). Some clones in this sample may be carry-over from other donors' samples.

The sample holds a few counts of this clonotype. The chain is built from TRBV7-8 and TRBJ2-1, with D possibly being TRBD1 (6 bases). The germline V and J ends were trimmed by 5 bases and 5 bases, with 7 bases remaining between them. This CDR3 spans 12 amino acids. Germline values: CDR1 SGHVS, CDR2 FQNEAQ. The CDR3 is CASSRTDNEQFF. CDR3 coding DNA: TGTGCCAGCAGCAGGACAGACAATGAGCAGTTCTTC.

Turning to this clonotype: The junction differs from germline at one of its ends, possibly a read error. The DNA for the CDR3 is TGTGTCAGCAGTTTCGGACAGGTCAATCAGCCCCAGCATTTT. It specifies CVSSFGQVNQPQHF. J is TRBJ1-5 and V is TRBV27; the match to TRBD1 covers 7 bases. CDR3 length equals 14 residues. Germline V CDR1 and CDR2: MNHEY, SMNVEV (reference sequence).

This clonotype was picked up a small number of times. The CDR3 DNA follows: TGTGCCAGCAGCCCCACAGGGGTCGGGTATGGCTACACCTTC. Translated, it gives CASSPTGVGYGYTF. The chain uses TRBV12-3 or TRBV12-4 and TRBJ1-2; 7 bases agree with TRBD1. The ends lost 6 bases at V and 5 bases at J; junction bases unmatched: 9. The CDR3 sequence is 14 residues long.